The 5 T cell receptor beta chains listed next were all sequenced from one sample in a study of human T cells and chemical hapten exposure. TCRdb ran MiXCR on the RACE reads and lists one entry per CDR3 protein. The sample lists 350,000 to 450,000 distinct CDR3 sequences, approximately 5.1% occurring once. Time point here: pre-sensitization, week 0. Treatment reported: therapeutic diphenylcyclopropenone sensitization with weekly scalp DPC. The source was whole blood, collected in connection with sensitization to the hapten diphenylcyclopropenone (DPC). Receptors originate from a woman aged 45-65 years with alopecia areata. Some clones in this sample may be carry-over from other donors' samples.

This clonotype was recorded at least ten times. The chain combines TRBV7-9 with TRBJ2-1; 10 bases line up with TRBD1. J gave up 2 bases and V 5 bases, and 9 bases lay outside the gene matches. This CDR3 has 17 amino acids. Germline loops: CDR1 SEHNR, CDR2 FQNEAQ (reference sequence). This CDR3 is CASSPGQDRGTYNEQFF. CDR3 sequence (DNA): TGTGCCAGCAGCCCCGGCCAGGACAGGGGGACCTACAATGAGCAGTTCTTC.

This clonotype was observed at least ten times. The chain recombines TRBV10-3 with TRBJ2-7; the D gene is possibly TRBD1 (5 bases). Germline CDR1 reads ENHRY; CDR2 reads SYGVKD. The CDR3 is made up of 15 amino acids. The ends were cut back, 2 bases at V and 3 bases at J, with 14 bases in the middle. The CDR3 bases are TGTGCCATCAGTGAGCCAGGGCAGGGATTCTACGAGCAGTACTTC. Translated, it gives CAISEPGQGFYEQYF.

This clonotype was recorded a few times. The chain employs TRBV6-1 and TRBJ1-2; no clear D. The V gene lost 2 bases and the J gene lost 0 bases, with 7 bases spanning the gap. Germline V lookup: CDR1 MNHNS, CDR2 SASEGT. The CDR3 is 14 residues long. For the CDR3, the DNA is TGTGCCAGCAGTGAACCGACCCCTAACTATGGCTACACCTTC. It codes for CASSEPTPNYGYTF.

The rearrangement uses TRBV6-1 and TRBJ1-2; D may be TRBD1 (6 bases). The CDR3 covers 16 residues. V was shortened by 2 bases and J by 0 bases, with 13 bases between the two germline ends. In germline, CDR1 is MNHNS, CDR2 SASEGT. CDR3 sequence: CASSEKLRQANYGYTF. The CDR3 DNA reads TGTGCCAGCAGTGAAAAGTTGAGACAGGCTAACTATGGCTACACCTTC.

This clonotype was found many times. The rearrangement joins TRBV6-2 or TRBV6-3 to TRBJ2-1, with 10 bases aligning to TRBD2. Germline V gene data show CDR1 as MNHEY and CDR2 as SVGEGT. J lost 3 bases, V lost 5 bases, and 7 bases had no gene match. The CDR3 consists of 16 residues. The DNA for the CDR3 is TGTGCCAGCAGTAGGGTAGCGGGGGGATTCTACAATGAGCAGTTCTTC. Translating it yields CASSRVAGGFYNEQFF.